This is a list of T cell receptor beta chains from one sample in a study of blood T cell repertoires in COVID-19. The protocol was immunoSEQ multiplex PCR, while the TCRdb copy is restricted to in-frame clones and leaves out a portion. The sample consists of just over 300,000 clones, 65% to 90% of them appearing once. The sequenced material came from PBMCs or T cells enriched from blood (not recorded which). Every receptor here comes from a man aged 30 to 45 who had recovered from COVID-19. Both conserved end residues are part of each CDR3. D genes are given only for firm matches. Expanded clones are given a class, and other clones once, few, many or no size at all.

V gene	J gene	clone size	D gene	CDR3 DNA	CDR3 protein
TRBV11-2	TRBJ2-7	-	TRBD2	TGTGCCAGCAGCTTTAGCGGGAATACCTACGAGCAGTACTTC	CASSFSGNTYEQYF
TRBV7-9	TRBJ2-7	-	-	TGTGCCAGCAGCTGGGGTGGGGGGACGGCCGAGCAGTACTTC	CASSWGGGTAEQYF
TRBV27	TRBJ1-1	-	-	TGTGCCAGCAGTTTCGCAGGAGGAACTGAAGCTTTCTTT	CASSFAGGTEAFF
TRBV2	TRBJ1-2	few	TRBD1	TGTGCCGGACGGCGGGACAGGGAATACGGCTACACCTTC	CAGRRDREYGYTF
TRBV27	TRBJ1-2	-	TRBD1	TGTGCCAGCAGTTTCTACGGGACAGGAAACTATGGCTACACCTTC	CASSFYGTGNYGYTF
TRBV28	TRBJ1-5	few	-	TGTGCCAGCAGCCCCGCGGGGGCGCGCAATCAGCCCCAGCATTTT	CASSPAGARNQPQHF
TRBV5-1	TRBJ2-2	-	TRBD1	TGCGCCAGCAGCCCCTGGCAGGGGGCTGGCGGGGAGCTGTTTTTT	CASSPWQGAGGELFF
TRBV11-3	TRBJ2-1	few	-	TGTGCCAGCAGCTTAGGGCGGAACAATGAGCAGTTCTTC	CASSLGRNNEQFF
TRBV3-1/TRBV3-2	TRBJ1-6	-	-	TGTGCCAGCAGCCAGGTTGGGGGGAATAATTCACCCCTCCACTTT	CASSQVGGNNSPLHF
TRBV29-1	TRBJ1-2	once	-	TGCAGCGTTGAAGCCGTGGGGGGTGGCTACACCTTC	CSVEAVGGGYTF
TRBV4-1	TRBJ2-1	few	TRBD2	TGCGCCAGCAGCCCAACCAGACTAGCGGGAGTATGGGAGCAGTTCTTC	CASSPTRLAGVWEQFF
TRBV3-1/TRBV3-2	TRBJ2-1	-	-	TGTGCCGCTTTGGGAGAGTACAATGAGCAGTTCTTC	CAALGEYNEQFF
TRBV10-3	TRBJ1-5	-	TRBD1	TGTGCCATCAGCCCCGGAGGCTCCGGGACAGGGGTCCAGCCCCAGCATTTT	CAISPGGSGTGVQPQHF
TRBV5-1	TRBJ2-1	-	-	TGCGCCAGCAGCCTTGGGCCTAGCGAAAACAATGAGCAGTTCTTC	CASSLGPSENNEQFF
TRBV5-1	TRBJ2-7	-	TRBD1	TGCGCCAGCAGCATTGGACAGGGGAGGGGATACGAGCAGTACTTC	CASSIGQGRGYEQYF
TRBV30	TRBJ2-7	few	-	TGTGCCTGGTCTTTTTTGACTTACGAGCAGTACTTC	CAWSFLTYEQYF
TRBV20-1	TRBJ1-2	-	-	TGCAAGGGGCCCAGGGGCTATGGCTACACCTTC	CKGPRGYGYTF
TRBV7-8	TRBJ2-6	-	-	TGTGCCAGCAGCTTAAAAGGACAGCCACTCGCTGGGGCCAACGTCCTGACTTTC	CASSLKGQPLAGANVLTF
TRBV4-1	TRBJ1-5	-	TRBD1	TGCGCCAGCAGCCAAGACCCCGGGACAGTGGGTCATTTT	CASSQDPGTVGHF
TRBV28	TRBJ1-3	once	-	TGTGCCTCTGGGGAGGGCACCATATATTTT	CASGEGTIYF
TRBV5-1	TRBJ1-6	-	TRBD1	TGCGCCAGCCGAGACAGGGAGAGCTCCTATAATTCACCCCTCCACTTT	CASRDRESSYNSPLHF
TRBV6-5	TRBJ2-7	few	-	TGTGCCAGCAGCACCGCAGCCCCTAGCCCCGTATACTTC	CASSTAAPSPVYF
TRBV2	TRBJ1-1	few	TRBD1	TGTGCCAGCAGTGGGGGACAGCTGAACACTGAAGCTTTCTTT	CASSGGQLNTEAFF
TRBV12-3/TRBV12-4	TRBJ1-2	-	-	TGTGCCAGCAGTTTCGGACACACGTATGGCTACACCTTC	CASSFGHTYGYTF
TRBV28	TRBJ1-2	-	TRBD1	TGTGCCACCCTTCGGGACAGAAAAGGCTACACCTTC	CATLRDRKGYTF
TRBV2	TRBJ1-2	few	-	TGTGCCAGCAGTGAACAGGGGAACTATGGCTACACCTTC	CASSEQGNYGYTF
TRBV25-1	TRBJ1-1	few	TRBD1	TGTGCCAGCAGTGGGGGGACAGGGCACACTGAAGCTTTCTTT	CASSGGTGHTEAFF
TRBV30	TRBJ1-5	-	TRBD1	TGTGCCGGGGGACAGGGTCGAGGCAATCAGCCCCAGCATTTT	CAGGQGRGNQPQHF
TRBV9	TRBJ1-1	-	-	TGTGCCAGCAGCCCGGCAACAGGTACGGCTTTCTTT	CASSPATGTAFF
TRBV18	TRBJ2-2	-	TRBD2	TGTGCCAGCTCACCACCCAAAGGACTAGCGTCGAACACCGGGGAGCTGTTTTTT	CASSPPKGLASNTGELFF
TRBV28	TRBJ1-1	once	-	TGTGCCAGCAGTTTCGGGAGAGCTGAAGCTTTCTTT	CASSFGRAEAFF
TRBV18	TRBJ2-5	few	TRBD2	TGTGCCAGCTCACCTAGTCTAGCGGGAGTCGGAGAGACCCAGTACTTC	CASSPSLAGVGETQYF
TRBV5-5	TRBJ1-5	-	-	TGTGCCAGCAGCCTGACGGACATTAGCAATCAGCCCCAGCATTTT	CASSLTDISNQPQHF
TRBV11-3	TRBJ1-3	-	-	TGTGCCAGCAGCTTAGAGGGTGACATCTCTGGAAACACCATATATTTT	CASSLEGDISGNTIYF
TRBV27	TRBJ1-5	-	TRBD1	TGTGCCAGCAGTACGACGGGACAGGATGATAGCAATCAGCCCCAGCATTTT	CASSTTGQDDSNQPQHF
TRBV6-5	TRBJ2-7	-	-	TGTGCCAGCAGACTCCGGGACATACGCTCCGAGCAGTACTTC	CASRLRDIRSEQYF
TRBV20-1	TRBJ2-6	many	-	TGCAGTGCTAGTTCCCAGGGCGGGGCCAACGTCCTGACTTTC	CSASSQGGANVLTF
TRBV25-1	TRBJ1-4	-	-	TGTGCCAGCAGTGATGGGGGGGGACTTGAAAAACTGTTTTTT	CASSDGGGLEKLFF
TRBV21-1	TRBJ1-1	-	-	TGTGCCAGCAGCATCCCCAAGGAGCAGGGCGATCGGAACACTGAAGCTTTCTTT	CASSIPKEQGDRNTEAFF
TRBV5-1	TRBJ2-7	-	TRBD2	TGCGCCAGCCGATCCGATTGGGGGGGGTACGAGCAGTACTTC	CASRSDWGGYEQYF
TRBV29-1	TRBJ2-5	-	-	TGCAGCGTCCGGGCAGGGGGGGAGACCCAGTACTTC	CSVRAGGETQYF
TRBV18	TRBJ2-2	-	-	TGTGCCAGCTCCGTCCGGGGGAGGAACACCGGGGAGCTGTTTTTT	CASSVRGRNTGELFF
TRBV11-3	TRBJ1-1	-	-	TGTGCCAGCACCCCGGGAGCAGCTGAAGCTTTCTTT	CASTPGAAEAFF
TRBV28	TRBJ2-1	-	TRBD2	TGTGCCAGCAGACCTTCCCTTGGGCGGGGGGGCCAGGTGAGGGATGAGCAGTTCTTC	CASRPSLGRGGQVRDEQFF
TRBV6-2/TRBV6-3	TRBJ2-2	-	TRBD1	TGTGCCAGCAGTTACTCGGGACAGATAAACACCGGGGAGCTGTTTTTT	CASSYSGQINTGELFF